These T cell receptor beta chains were read from a single sample in a study of T cell responses to AZD1222 COVID-19 vaccine. Some clones are missing from TCRdb's copy, which holds only in-frame ones; the method was immunoSEQ multiplex PCR. The table has some 110,000 clones, just under 95% seen once; the top ten hold 2.5% to 3%. The source was peripheral blood, collected on day 0 of AZD1222 vaccination. The receptors here all came from an adult in good health. Both conserved end residues are trimmed from each CDR3. Each record gives: V gene, J gene, CDR3 protein.

v_gene: TRBV18
j_gene: TRBJ2-1
CDR3aa: ASSPENRDRYNEQF

v_gene: TRBV19
j_gene: TRBJ2-7
CDR3aa: ASTAGTDLYPYEQY

v_gene: TRBV5-1
j_gene: TRBJ1-2
CDR3aa: ASSFDALYGYT

v_gene: TRBV9
j_gene: TRBJ1-1
CDR3aa: ALNTGQKNTEAF

v_gene: TRBV12-3/TRBV12-4
j_gene: TRBJ1-1
CDR3aa: ASSYPNTEAF

v_gene: TRBV5-1
j_gene: TRBJ2-5
CDR3aa: ASSSQGYQETQY

v_gene: TRBV19
j_gene: TRBJ1-1
CDR3aa: ASILNTEAF

v_gene: TRBV4-1
j_gene: TRBJ1-2
CDR3aa: ASSPSSSFRYGYT

v_gene: TRBV5-6
j_gene: TRBJ1-3
CDR3aa: ASSLYLTGGARSGNTIY

v_gene: TRBV28
j_gene: TRBJ1-2
CDR3aa: ASSPDRAGGYT

v_gene: TRBV28
j_gene: TRBJ2-2
CDR3aa: ASSSPGPSTGELF

v_gene: TRBV18
j_gene: TRBJ1-5
CDR3aa: ASSPGQNQPQH

v_gene: TRBV7-8
j_gene: TRBJ2-7
CDR3aa: ASSLSPSGDPYEQY

v_gene: TRBV10-3
j_gene: TRBJ2-7
CDR3aa: AISPPGQGSEQY

v_gene: TRBV5-4
j_gene: TRBJ2-1
CDR3aa: ASSPGPRQGSDEQF

v_gene: TRBV7-9
j_gene: TRBJ1-4
CDR3aa: ASSLWDRVQEKLF

v_gene: TRBV28
j_gene: TRBJ1-5
CDR3aa: ASSFRLGNQPQH

v_gene: TRBV5-1
j_gene: TRBJ2-7
CDR3aa: ASGPAGGYHEQY

v_gene: TRBV6-5
j_gene: TRBJ1-1
CDR3aa: ASSRTQGMNTEAF

v_gene: TRBV19
j_gene: TRBJ2-1
CDR3aa: ASSIDRTNSLAGDEQF

v_gene: TRBV5-1
j_gene: TRBJ1-1
CDR3aa: ASSLMEFETEAF

v_gene: TRBV15
j_gene: TRBJ1-1
CDR3aa: ANKGRRDRGLGYTNTEAF

v_gene: TRBV28
j_gene: TRBJ2-7
CDR3aa: ASTSPGLAHEQY

v_gene: TRBV4-1
j_gene: TRBJ2-7
CDR3aa: ASSQEPDRVYEQY

v_gene: TRBV9
j_gene: TRBJ1-5
CDR3aa: ASSADRVGQPQH

v_gene: TRBV30
j_gene: TRBJ1-5
CDR3aa: AWSVGIGEQPQH

v_gene: TRBV7-6
j_gene: TRBJ2-1
CDR3aa: ASSSRMAPVRNEQF

v_gene: TRBV11-2
j_gene: TRBJ1-2
CDR3aa: ASSLGPGGMGYT

v_gene: TRBV28
j_gene: TRBJ2-7
CDR3aa: ASRFSDRVYEQY

v_gene: TRBV4-1
j_gene: TRBJ1-2
CDR3aa: ASSQEISYGYT

v_gene: TRBV28
j_gene: TRBJ1-1
CDR3aa: ASSRTPSTMNTEAF

v_gene: TRBV19
j_gene: TRBJ2-1
CDR3aa: ASLSDYNEQF

v_gene: TRBV7-9
j_gene: TRBJ2-5
CDR3aa: ASSGSRWETQY

v_gene: TRBV28
j_gene: TRBJ1-1
CDR3aa: ASSSKALNTEAF

v_gene: TRBV7-2
j_gene: TRBJ1-4
CDR3aa: ASRQPSRSQNFNEKLF

v_gene: TRBV27
j_gene: TRBJ2-1
CDR3aa: ASSLFGSGWELRYNEQF

v_gene: TRBV27
j_gene: TRBJ2-1
CDR3aa: ASSPTLAVGGSYNEQF

v_gene: TRBV5-4
j_gene: TRBJ2-7
CDR3aa: ASSPSGGQRYYEQY

v_gene: TRBV6-5
j_gene: TRBJ1-5
CDR3aa: ASRDRGYFQPQH

v_gene: TRBV28
j_gene: TRBJ2-1
CDR3aa: ASSPPGVVDAQF

v_gene: TRBV2
j_gene: TRBJ2-7
CDR3aa: ASSRDSYEQY

v_gene: TRBV14
j_gene: TRBJ2-7
CDR3aa: ASSQVIRVEQY

v_gene: TRBV6-5
j_gene: TRBJ2-3
CDR3aa: AGEDRATDTQY

v_gene: TRBV2
j_gene: TRBJ1-4
CDR3aa: ASREGQGELIEKLF

v_gene: TRBV5-1
j_gene: TRBJ2-5
CDR3aa: ASSLQGAVSETQY

v_gene: TRBV28
j_gene: TRBJ2-2
CDR3aa: ASSFRVGGELF

v_gene: TRBV6-1
j_gene: TRBJ1-2
CDR3aa: ASSEKGTQYGYT